The 9 T cell receptor beta chains below were found in one sample sequenced in a study of molecular identifiers for immune sequencing clone quantification. TCRdb reprocessed the PCR reads via MiXCR and lists one record per CDR3 protein. The table lists about 100,000 distinct CDR3 sequences, 36% of them singletons. Specimen: naive CD8+ T cells from blood, with Jurkat cell RNA spiked in. The subset: FACS-sorted CD8+CD4-CCR7+CD45RA+ naive T cells. These receptors originate from a human donor in good health. Some libraries in this study had Jurkat cell RNA spiked in.

The sample holds many counts of this clonotype. The chain uses TRBV4-2 and TRBJ2-7; the match to TRBD1 covers 10 bases. In germline, CDR1 is LGHNA, CDR2 YNFKEQ. Losses at the gene ends were 4 bases for V and 3 bases for J; bases not matched to a gene: 6. The CDR3 extends over 15 amino acids. CDR3 protein: CASSLFGQGDYEQYF. CDR3 DNA sequence: TGTGCCAGCAGCCTCTTCGGACAGGGGGACTACGAGCAGTACTTC.

In regard to this clonotype: At one end, the junction sequence differs from germline, possibly due to a read error. The chain carries TRBV6-2 or TRBV6-3 and TRBJ2-3; TRBD2 aligns across 10 bases. Germline V gene lookup returns CDR1 MNHEY and CDR2 SVGEGT. CDR3 length: 16 residues. The CDR3 reads CASSYQLAGNTDTQNF. The CDR3 DNA follows: TGTGCCAGCAGTTATCAACTAGCGGGAAACACAGATACGCAGAATTTT.

The chain is built from TRBV28 and TRBJ2-7, with D perhaps matching TRBD1 (5 bases). Looked up from germline, CDR1 is MDHEN and CDR2 is SYDVKM. V was trimmed by 4 bases and J by 0 bases, leaving 13 bases between them. This CDR3 is built from 15 residues. The CDR3 here is CASSSTVWGSYEQYF. In DNA form, the CDR3 reads TGTGCCAGCAGTTCGACAGTTTGGGGCTCCTACGAGCAGTACTTC.

This clonotype has ten or more counts. The rearrangement uses TRBV7-9 and TRBJ1-3; D unclear. Deletions cut 10 bases from V and 0 bases from J, with 13 bases between. This CDR3 spans 14 amino acids. Germline values: CDR1 SEHNR, CDR2 FQNEAQ (reference sequence). CDR3 amino acids: CAIEKMDSGNTIYF. The CDR3 DNA reads as TGTGCCATTGAAAAAATGGACTCTGGAAACACCATATATTTT.

This clonotype has just a few counts. This chain connects TRBV19 to TRBJ1-5, with 9 bases fitting TRBD1. The CDR3 runs 15 residues. Germline V gene sequence: CDR1 LNHDA, CDR2 SQIVND (reference sequence). V shed 2 bases, J shed 4 bases, and the junction held 3 bases outside the gene matches. CDR3 sequence: CASSIIDRGNQPQHF. CDR3 coding DNA: TGTGCCAGTAGTATAATAGACAGGGGGAATCAGCCCCAGCATTTT.

The chain combines TRBV6-2 or TRBV6-3 with TRBJ2-1; 8 positions agree with TRBD2. The CDR3 contains 15 residues. Germline loops: CDR1 MNHEY, CDR2 SVGEGT. Germline trimming cut 6 bases from V and 8 bases from J; bases unmatched to any gene: 12. The CDR3: CASSPGGAGVDEQFF. DNA for the CDR3: TGTGCCAGCAGCCCGGGTGGAGCGGGAGTCGATGAGCAGTTCTTC.

The V and J genes are TRBV1 and TRBJ2-7; the D segment call TRBD1 is taken from the table without a DNA check. TRBV1 is termed a pseudogene. The CDR3 is 16 amino acids. DNA of the CDR3: TGCACCAGCAGCCAACCGAAACCGGGACAGGACCACGAGCAGTACTTC. It encodes CTSSQPKPGQDHEQYF.

This sequence joins TRBV28 and TRBJ2-7, with D maybe TRBD2 (6 bases). Trimming shortened V by 3 bases and J by 0 bases, and 12 bases separated the two germline ends. The CDR3 is 15 amino acids. Per germline, CDR1 MDHEN and CDR2 SYDVKM. The CDR3 coding sequence is TGTGCCAGCAGTTTCGGGGACTTAAACTCCTACGAGCAGTACTTC. It codes for CASSFGDLNSYEQYF.

The table lists this clonotype with a few counts. The chain joins TRBV9 to TRBJ2-7; maybe TRBD2 (5 bases). There are 13 residues in the CDR3. The V end was cut by 0 bases, the J end by 10 bases, with 14 bases between. Germline CDR1 SGDLS, CDR2 YYNGEE. The CDR3: CASSVGGRTDQYF. Here the CDR3 DNA reads TGTGCCAGCAGCGTAGGAGGGCGGACGGACCAGTACTTC.